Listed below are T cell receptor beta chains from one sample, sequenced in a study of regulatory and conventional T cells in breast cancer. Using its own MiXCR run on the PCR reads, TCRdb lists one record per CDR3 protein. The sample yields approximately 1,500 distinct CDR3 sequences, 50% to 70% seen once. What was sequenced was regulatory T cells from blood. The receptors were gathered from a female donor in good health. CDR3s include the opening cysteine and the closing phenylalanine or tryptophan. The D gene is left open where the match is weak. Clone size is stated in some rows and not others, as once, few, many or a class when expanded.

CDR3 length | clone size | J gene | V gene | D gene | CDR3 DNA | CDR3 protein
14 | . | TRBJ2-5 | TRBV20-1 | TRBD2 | TGCAGTGCTAGGAGCCTAGCGGGCTTAGAGACCCAGTACTTC | CSARSLAGLETQYF
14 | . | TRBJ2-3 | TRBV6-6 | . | TGTGCCAGCAGTTACGGTGGAGTTCTGGATACGCAGTATTTT | CASSYGGVLDTQYF
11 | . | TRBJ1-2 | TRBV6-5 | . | TGTGCCAGCAGGGGTTCCGCTGGCTACACCTTC | CASRGSAGYTF
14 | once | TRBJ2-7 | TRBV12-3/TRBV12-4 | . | TGTGCCAGCAGTTATCGGGACGTCTCCTACGAGCAGTACTTC | CASSYRDVSYEQYF
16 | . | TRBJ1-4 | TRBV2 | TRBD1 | TGTGCCAGCAGGGACAGGGGGAGAGCAACTAATGAAAAACTGTTTTTT | CASRDRGRATNEKLFF
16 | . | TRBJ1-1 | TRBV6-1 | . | TGTGCCAGCCACCATATCCCTACAGGGATGAACACTGAAGCTTTCTTT | CASHHIPTGMNTEAFF
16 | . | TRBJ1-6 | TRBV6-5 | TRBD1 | TGTGCCAGCAGTTCGCGACAGACAGGGGCAAATTCACCCCTCCACTTT | CASSSRQTGANSPLHF
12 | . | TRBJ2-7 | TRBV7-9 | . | TGTGCCAGCAGCCAGATCGGTGACGAGCAGTACTTC | CASSQIGDEQYF
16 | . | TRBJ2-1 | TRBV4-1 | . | TGCGCCAGCAGCCAAGTGGCAGCCAGCTCCTACAATGAGCAGTTCTTC | CASSQVAASSYNEQFF
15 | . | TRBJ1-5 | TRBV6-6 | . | TGTGCCAGCATCGAGAGGGAGGGGTCGGGGCAGCCCCAGCATTTT | CASIEREGSGQPQHF
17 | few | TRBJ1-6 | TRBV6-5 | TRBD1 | TGTGCCAGCAGCCGGGGACAGAGGAGCTCCTATAATTCACCCCTCCACTTT | CASSRGQRSSYNSPLHF
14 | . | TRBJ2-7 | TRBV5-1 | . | TGCGCCAGCAGCTTCATCGACAGGAACTACGAGCAGTACTTC | CASSFIDRNYEQYF
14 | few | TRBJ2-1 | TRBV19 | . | TGTGCCACCGACCAAGGCGGGATCAACAATGAGCAGTTCTTC | CATDQGGINNEQFF
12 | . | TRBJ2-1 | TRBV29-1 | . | TGCAGCGTTGGGCAGGGGTACAATGAGCAGTTCTTC | CSVGQGYNEQFF
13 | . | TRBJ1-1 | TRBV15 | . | TGTGCCACCCGTCCCGGGGTATACGGTGAAGCTTTCTTT | CATRPGVYGEAFF
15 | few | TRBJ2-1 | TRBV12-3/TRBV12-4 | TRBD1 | TGTGCCAGCAGCACCGGGACAGGTGAATATGGTGAGCAGTTCTTC | CASSTGTGEYGEQFF
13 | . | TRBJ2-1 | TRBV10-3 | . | TGTGCCGTAGGGAAACTCGGCGACAATGAGCAGTTCTTC | CAVGKLGDNEQFF
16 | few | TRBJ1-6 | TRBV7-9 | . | TGTGCCAGCAGCATACAGGGTCCGAAGAGTAATTCACCCCTCCACTTT | CASSIQGPKSNSPLHF
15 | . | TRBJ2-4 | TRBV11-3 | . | TGTGCCAGCAGCCCGCAAGACGGAGTCAAAAACATTCAGTACTTC | CASSPQDGVKNIQYF
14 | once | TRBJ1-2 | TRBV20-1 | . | TGCAGTGCTAGCGGAAGGGGGGCTGAATATGGCTACACCTTC | CSASGRGAEYGYTF
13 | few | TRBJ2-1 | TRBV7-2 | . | TGTGCCAGCAGCTTGGTGATAGTAGGTGAGCAGTTCTTC | CASSLVIVGEQFF
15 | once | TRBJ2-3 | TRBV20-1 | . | TGCAGTGCCTCACCGCGAGGGCCGGGCACAGATACGCAGTATTTT | CSASPRGPGTDTQYF
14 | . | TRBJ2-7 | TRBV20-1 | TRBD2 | TGCAGTGCTAGTAGGCTAGCGGGGACCTACGAGCAGTACTTC | CSASRLAGTYEQYF
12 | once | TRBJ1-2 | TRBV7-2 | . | TGTGCCAGCAGCGCCGTATCCTATGGCTACACCTTC | CASSAVSYGYTF
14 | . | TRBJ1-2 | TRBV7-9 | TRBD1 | TGTGCCAGCAGCCCCGGGACAGAATTTCGAGGCTACACCTTC | CASSPGTEFRGYTF
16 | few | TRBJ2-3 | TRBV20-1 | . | TGCAGTGCTAGAGAGGTCCGAGCCTGGGGCACAGATACGCAGTATTTT | CSAREVRAWGTDTQYF
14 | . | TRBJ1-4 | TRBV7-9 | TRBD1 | TGTGCCAGCAGCACGCGGACAGGGAATGAAAAACTGTTTTTT | CASSTRTGNEKLFF
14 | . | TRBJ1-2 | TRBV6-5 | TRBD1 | TGTGCCAGCAGTCGAGGACAGGGCCTCTATGGCTACACCTTC | CASSRGQGLYGYTF
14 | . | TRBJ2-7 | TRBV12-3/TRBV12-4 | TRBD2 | TGTGCCAGCAGTTTTAGCGGGAGGTCCCGCGAGCAGTACTTC | CASSFSGRSREQYF
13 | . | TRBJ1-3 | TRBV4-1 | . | TGCGCCAGCAGCCAAGACCAGAGGGGCACCATATATTTT | CASSQDQRGTIYF
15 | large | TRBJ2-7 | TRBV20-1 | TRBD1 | TGCAGTGCTTCCGTTCAGGGGGAGAATAACTACGAGCAGTACTTC | CSASVQGENNYEQYF
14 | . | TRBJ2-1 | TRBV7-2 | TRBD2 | TGTGCCAGCAGCCCGGGACTAGCGGGGAATGAGCAGTTCTTC | CASSPGLAGNEQFF
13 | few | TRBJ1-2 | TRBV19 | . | TGTGCCAGTAGTATAAGGGGGGATCACGGCTACACCTTC | CASSIRGDHGYTF
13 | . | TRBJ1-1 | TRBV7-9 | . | TGTGCCAGCAGCCCGGCAGGGGACACTGAAGCTTTCTTT | CASSPAGDTEAFF
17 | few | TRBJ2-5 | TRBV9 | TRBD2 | TGTGCCAGCAGCGTAGGGGGGACTAGCGGGAGTTTGGAGACCCAGTACTTC | CASSVGGTSGSLETQYF
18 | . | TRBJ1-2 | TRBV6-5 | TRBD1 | TGTGCCAGCAGTTCATCCCCGGGACAGGGGAATCGGGTCTATGGCTACACCTTC | CASSSSPGQGNRVYGYTF
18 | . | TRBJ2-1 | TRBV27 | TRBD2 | TGTGCCAGCAGTTTATCATCTCCGGGACTAGCGGTAAACAATGAGCAGTTCTTC | CASSLSSPGLAVNNEQFF
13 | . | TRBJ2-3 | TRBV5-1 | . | TGCGCCAGCAGCGAGGGACCAACAGATACGCAGTATTTT | CASSEGPTDTQYF
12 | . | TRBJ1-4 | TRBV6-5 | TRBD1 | TGTGCCAGCAGTTACTCAGGGGGCAGACTGTTTTTT | CASSYSGGRLFF
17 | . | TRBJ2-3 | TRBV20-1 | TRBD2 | TGCAGTGCTAGAGGGTCTACAGGCGGGGGAACCACAGATACGCAGTATTTT | CSARGSTGGGTTDTQYF
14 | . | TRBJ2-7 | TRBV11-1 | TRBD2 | TGTGCCAGCAGCCGTGGACTAGCGAGCGACGAGCAGTACTTC | CASSRGLASDEQYF
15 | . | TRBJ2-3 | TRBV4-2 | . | TGTGCCAGCAGCCAAGTAGGGGCAGACACAGATACGCAGTATTTT | CASSQVGADTDTQYF
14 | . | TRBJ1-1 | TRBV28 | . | TGTGCCAGCAGTCACCTCTATGTGGACACTGAAGCTTTCTTT | CASSHLYVDTEAFF
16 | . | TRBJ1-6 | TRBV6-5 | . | TGTGCCAGCAGTCCGACAGGTTATGGCCGTAATTCACCCCTCCACTTT | CASSPTGYGRNSPLHF
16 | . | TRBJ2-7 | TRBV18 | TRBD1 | TGTGCCAGCTCACCACCTCGGACAGGGTTTTCCTACGAGCAGTACTTC | CASSPPRTGFSYEQYF